This note documents a single T cell receptor beta chain sequence. The antigen remains unidentified. TCR beta CDR3 regions were amplified from RNA transcripts. In the first round, RT-PCR was carried out with HTBI primers, and a multiplex PCR formed the second round. TCRdb re-called the multiplex PCR reads through MiXCR, storing one row per CDR3 protein. The repertoire holds fewer than 650,000 distinct CDR3 sequences, with about a fifth as singletons. This entry belongs to a study of Graves' ophthalmopathy and Graves' hyperthyroidism. General study findings and limits: A majority of expanded thyroid clonotypes exceeding 0.001 frequency were likewise present in blood.

This CDR3 has 14 amino acids. Per the germline V gene, CDR1 is MNHNS and CDR2 is SASEGT. The V end lost 7 bases, the J end lost 0 bases, and 12 bases lay between the germline ends. The hyperthyroidism patients, aged 18 to 65, had been newly diagnosed, with under 2 months' duration. Excluded were patients with other autoimmune diseases, uncontrolled infections, pregnancy or lactation. The rearrangement uses TRBV6-1 and TRBJ1-2; D is undetermined. The sequence was collected from a young woman with stable Graves' hyperthyroidism. Some clones in this sample may be carry-over from other donors' samples. The sequenced material came from peripheral blood. The CDR3 here is CASTMGSTNYGYTF. The CDR3 DNA sequence: TGTGCCAGCACCATGGGGTCAACTAACTATGGCTACACCTTC.